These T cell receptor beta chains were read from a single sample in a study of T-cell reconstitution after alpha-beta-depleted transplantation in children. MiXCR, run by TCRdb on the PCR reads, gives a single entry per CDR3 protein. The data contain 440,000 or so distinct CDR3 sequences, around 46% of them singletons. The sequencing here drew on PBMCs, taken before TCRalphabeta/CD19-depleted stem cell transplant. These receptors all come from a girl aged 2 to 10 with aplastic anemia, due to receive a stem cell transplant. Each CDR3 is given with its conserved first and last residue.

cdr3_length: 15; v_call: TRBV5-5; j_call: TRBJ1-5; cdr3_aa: CASSSIGEFHQPQHF
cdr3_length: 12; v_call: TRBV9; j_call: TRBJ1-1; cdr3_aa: CASVELGTEAFF
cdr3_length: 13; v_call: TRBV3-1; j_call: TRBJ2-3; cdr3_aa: CASSQRGLATQYF
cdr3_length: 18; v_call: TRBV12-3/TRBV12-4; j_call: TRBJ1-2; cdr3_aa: CASKGHSRQPQQFYGYTF
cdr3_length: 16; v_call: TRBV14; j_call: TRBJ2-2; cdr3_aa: CASSQDRGANTGELFF
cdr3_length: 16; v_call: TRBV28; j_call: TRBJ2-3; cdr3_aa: CASSLPKGAFTDTQYF
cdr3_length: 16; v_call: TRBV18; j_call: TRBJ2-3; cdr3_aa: CASSPGTSGRSDTQYF
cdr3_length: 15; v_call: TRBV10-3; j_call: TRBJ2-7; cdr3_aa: CAISQPGQGTYEQYF
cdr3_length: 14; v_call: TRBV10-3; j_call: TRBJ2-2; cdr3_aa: CAIRKDENTGELFF
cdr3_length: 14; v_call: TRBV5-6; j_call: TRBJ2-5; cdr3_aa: CASSLGTGGKTQYF
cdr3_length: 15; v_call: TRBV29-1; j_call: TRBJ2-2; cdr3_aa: CSVEDVPRGPGELFF
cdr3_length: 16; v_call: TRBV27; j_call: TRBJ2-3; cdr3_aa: CASSSRGSGKRHTQYF
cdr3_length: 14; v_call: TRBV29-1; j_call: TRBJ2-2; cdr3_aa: CSVWVRGNTGELFF
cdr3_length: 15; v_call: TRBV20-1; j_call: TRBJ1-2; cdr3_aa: CSALSGAGANYGYTF
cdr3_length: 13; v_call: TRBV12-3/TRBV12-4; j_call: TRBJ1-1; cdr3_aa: CASSLIRGTEAFF
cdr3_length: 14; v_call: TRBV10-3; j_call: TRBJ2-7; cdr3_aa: CAISATGTGGEQYF
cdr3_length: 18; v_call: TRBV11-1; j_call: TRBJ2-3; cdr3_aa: CASSWRLASGVPGDTQYF
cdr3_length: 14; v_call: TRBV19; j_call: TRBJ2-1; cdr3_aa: CASTGTSRSGEQFF
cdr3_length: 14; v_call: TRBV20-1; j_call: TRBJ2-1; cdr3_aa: CSARDSRLVNEQFF
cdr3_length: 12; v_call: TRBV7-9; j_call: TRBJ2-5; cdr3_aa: CASSLGQETQYF
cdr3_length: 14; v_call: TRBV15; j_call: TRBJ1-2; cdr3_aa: CATSRDKRLGGYTF
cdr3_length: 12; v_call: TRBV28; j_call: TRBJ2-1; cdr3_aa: CASGLAGGAQFF
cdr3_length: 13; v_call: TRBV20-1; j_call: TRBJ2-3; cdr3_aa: CSAPIADTDTQYF
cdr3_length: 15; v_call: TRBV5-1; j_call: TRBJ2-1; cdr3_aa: CASSGKSPTYNEQFF